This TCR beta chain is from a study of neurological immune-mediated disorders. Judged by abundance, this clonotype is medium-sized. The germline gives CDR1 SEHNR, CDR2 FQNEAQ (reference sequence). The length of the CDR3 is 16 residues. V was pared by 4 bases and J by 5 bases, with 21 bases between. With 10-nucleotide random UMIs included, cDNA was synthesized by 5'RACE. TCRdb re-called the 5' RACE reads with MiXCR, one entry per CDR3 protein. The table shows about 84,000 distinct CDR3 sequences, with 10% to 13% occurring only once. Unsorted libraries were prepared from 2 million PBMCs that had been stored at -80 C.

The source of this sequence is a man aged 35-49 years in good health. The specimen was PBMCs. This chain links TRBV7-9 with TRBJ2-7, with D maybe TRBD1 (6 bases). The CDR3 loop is CASSSYKLQGVNEQYF. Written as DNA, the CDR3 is TGTGCCAGCAGCTCCTACAAATTACAGGGAGTCAACGAGCAGTACTTC.